This T cell receptor beta chain came from a study of T cell repertoires in cytomegalovirus infection. This clonotype was detected only a few times. The CDR3 extends over 16 amino acids. With V trimmed by 6 bases and J by 0 bases, 8 bases remained unmatched. Germline assignment: CDR1 ENHRY and CDR2 SYGVKD. TCRdb processed the reads anew with MiXCR; each CDR3 protein has one entry. The data show about 260,000 distinct CDR3 sequences, with around 15% seen just once and 8.8% held by the top ten. The rearrangement links TRBV10-3 to TRBJ1-1, with 9 bases identical to TRBD1. The specimen was PBMCs. This TCR derives from a human donor in good health (CMV status not recorded). Some clones in this sample may be carry-over from other donors' samples. The CDR3 coding sequence is TGTGCCATCAGGGGTACACAGGGGGCGGTGAACACTGAAGCTTTCTTT. Translated, it gives CAIRGTQGAVNTEAFF.